A single sample is the source of the 25 T cell receptor beta chains below, sequenced in a study of T cells expressing NK-cell markers. TCRdb re-analyzed the 5' RACE reads; it lists each CDR3 protein once, without DNA. The sample has some 450,000 distinct CDR3 sequences. The specimen sequenced was blood T cells: a sorted CD56 or NKG2C T cell subset, CD4+ or CD8+ T cells, or bulk PBMC T cells (not recorded which). The receptors derive from a woman between 18 and 70 years old in good health.

The rearrangement uses TRBV7-6 and TRBJ2-3; TCRdb returns TRBD2, unconfirmable since there is no DNA. The CDR3 runs 20 residues. Germline CDR1 is SGHVS and CDR2 is FNYEAQ. CDR3 sequence: CASSFPGGGLAGELADTQYF.

The rearrangement joins TRBV5-5 to TRBJ2-5; TCRdb indicates TRBD2, and absent DNA this call remains unverified. The length of the CDR3 is 14 residues. Germline V gene lookup returns CDR1 SGHKS and CDR2 YYEKEE (reference sequence). CDR3: CASSLMSGVETQYF.

The J gene is TRBJ2-7, the V gene TRBV6-1; with no DNA, the TCRdb D assignment of TRBD2 cannot be verified. The V gene's germline CDR1 is MNHNS and CDR2 SASEGT. The CDR3 covers 13 residues. The CDR3 is CASSSPGSYEQYF.

This rearrangement joins TRBV7-2 to TRBJ2-5; with no DNA, the TCRdb D assignment of TRBD2 cannot be verified. The germline gives CDR1 SGHTA, CDR2 FQGNSA. The CDR3 length is 11 residues. This chain's CDR3 is CASRDGPAQYF.

This chain connects TRBV12-3 or TRBV12-4 to TRBJ2-4; TCRdb's D call, TRBD1, is unchecked because there is no DNA. This CDR3 comprises 15 residues. The CDR3 region is CASSVTTAAKNIQYF.

J is TRBJ1-5 and V is TRBV6-2 or TRBV6-3; absent DNA, TCRdb's TRBD1 call cannot be checked. This CDR3 region has 18 residues. Germline V CDR1 and CDR2: MNHEY, SVGEGT. The CDR3 sequence is CASSYRRGGTDSNQPQHF.

V and J are TRBV20-1 and TRBJ2-4. The CDR3 is made up of 14 amino acids. Germline loops: CDR1 DFQATT, CDR2 SNEGSKA (reference sequence). The chain's CDR3 is CSARDPSAKNIQYF.

The V gene is TRBV4-1, the J gene TRBJ2-5; TCRdb calls TRBD2, which cannot be checked without DNA. The germline V gene has CDR1 MGHRA and CDR2 YSYEKL. This CDR3 has 18 residues. The CDR3 sequence: CASSQGFLIESHKETQYF.

V usage is TRBV7-2 and J usage is TRBJ2-4; TCRdb picks TRBD2, but there is no DNA to check that call. CDR1 is SGHTA and CDR2 is FQGNSA in the germline V gene. This CDR3 is built from 14 residues. This chain's CDR3 is CASSLDPGLNIQYF.

The chain is built from TRBV27 and TRBJ1-6; the D gene TCRdb calls, TRBD1, cannot be checked with no DNA. The CDR3 consists of 17 residues. Germline V lookup: CDR1 MNHEY, CDR2 SMNVEV (reference sequence). The CDR3 is CASRKSRWSSYNSPLHF.

The CDR3 here is CASSPLDRRTEAFF. The gene calls are TRBV7-9 and TRBJ1-1; there is no DNA to check the TCRdb D call of TRBD1. Germline V gives CDR1 SEHNR, CDR2 FQNEAQ (reference sequence). The CDR3 runs to 14 residues.

The chain recombines TRBV7-3 with TRBJ2-1; absent DNA, TCRdb's TRBD2 call cannot be checked. The CDR3 sequence is 17 residues long. The germline gives CDR1 SGHTA, CDR2 FQGTGA. CDR3 loop: CASSLTTASGRGNEQFF.

V and J are TRBV12-3 or TRBV12-4 and TRBJ1-4. CDR3 length: 14 residues. The CDR3 here is CASSLSVINEKLFF.

The chain is built from TRBV25-1 and TRBJ1-1. Germline CDR1 reads MGHDK; CDR2 reads SYGVNS. This CDR3 spans 13 amino acids. CDR3 in amino acids: CASSDGSNTEAFF. Together with reference TRBV25-1 and TRBJ1-1, the CDR3 gives the full variable domain: EADIYQTPRYLVIGTGKKITLECSQTMGHDKMYWYQQDPGMELHLIHYSYGVNSTEKGDLSSESTVSRIRTEHFPLTLESARPSHTSQYLCASSDGSNTEAFFGQGTRLTVV.

V is TRBV7-9 and J is TRBJ2-1; TCRdb returns TRBD2, unconfirmable since there is no DNA. The CDR3 is 14 residues long. Germline lookup yields CDR1 SEHNR and CDR2 FQNEAQ (reference sequence). The CDR3: CASSLDRLATEQFF.

The chain couples TRBV12-3 or TRBV12-4 to TRBJ1-2; TCRdb's D call of TRBD1 is untestable without DNA. There are 17 residues in the CDR3. CDR3 protein: CASSPGTGRITNYGYTF.

The chain combines TRBV29-1 with TRBJ1-1; as DNA is missing, the TRBD1 call by TCRdb cannot be tested. The CDR3 length is 13 residues. CDR1 is SQVTM and CDR2 is ANQGSEA in the germline V gene. CDR3 residues: CSAGGSRSTEAFF.

This sequence joins TRBV7-2 and TRBJ1-5. Per the germline V gene, CDR1 is SGHTA and CDR2 is FQGNSA. This CDR3 is built from 11 residues. The CDR3 is CASRENQPQHF.

The chain carries TRBV12-3 or TRBV12-4 and TRBJ2-5; TCRdb proposes TRBD1, but this gene call is untestable without DNA. The CDR3 extends over 15 amino acids. CDR3 region: CASREYRGGQETQYF.

This chain connects TRBV24-1 to TRBJ2-1; absent DNA, TCRdb's TRBD2 call cannot be checked. CDR3 length equals 14 residues. From germline, CDR1 is KGHDR and CDR2 SFDVKD. The chain's CDR3 is CATSDFGGAREQFF.

The rearrangement links TRBV7-2 to TRBJ2-7; there is no DNA to check the TCRdb D call of TRBD2. The CDR3 contains 13 residues. Germline V gene data show CDR1 as SGHTA and CDR2 as FQGNSA. The CDR3 here is CASSFTSGGEQYF.

The rearrangement joins TRBV7-3 to TRBJ1-1; lacking DNA, the TRBD1 call made by TCRdb goes unchecked. This CDR3 is 12 amino acids long. Germline lookup yields CDR1 SGHTA and CDR2 FQGTGA. This CDR3 is CASSPGTGRTFF.

The CDR3 spells CASSQWESSYNEQFF. This sequence joins TRBV5-1 and TRBJ2-1. CDR1 and CDR2 from the germline V gene are SGHRS and YFSETQ. The CDR3 runs to 15 residues.

The CDR3 reads CASSFRTASYEQYF. The rearrangement uses TRBV12-3 or TRBV12-4 and TRBJ2-7; the D call from TCRdb, TRBD2, cannot be confirmed without DNA. This CDR3 comprises 14 residues.

The genes are TRBV20-1 and TRBJ2-5; the D gene TCRdb calls, TRBD1, cannot be checked with no DNA. Germline assignment: CDR1 DFQATT and CDR2 SNEGSKA (reference sequence). The CDR3 sequence is 13 residues long. The CDR3 sequence: CSAGWGRRETQYF.